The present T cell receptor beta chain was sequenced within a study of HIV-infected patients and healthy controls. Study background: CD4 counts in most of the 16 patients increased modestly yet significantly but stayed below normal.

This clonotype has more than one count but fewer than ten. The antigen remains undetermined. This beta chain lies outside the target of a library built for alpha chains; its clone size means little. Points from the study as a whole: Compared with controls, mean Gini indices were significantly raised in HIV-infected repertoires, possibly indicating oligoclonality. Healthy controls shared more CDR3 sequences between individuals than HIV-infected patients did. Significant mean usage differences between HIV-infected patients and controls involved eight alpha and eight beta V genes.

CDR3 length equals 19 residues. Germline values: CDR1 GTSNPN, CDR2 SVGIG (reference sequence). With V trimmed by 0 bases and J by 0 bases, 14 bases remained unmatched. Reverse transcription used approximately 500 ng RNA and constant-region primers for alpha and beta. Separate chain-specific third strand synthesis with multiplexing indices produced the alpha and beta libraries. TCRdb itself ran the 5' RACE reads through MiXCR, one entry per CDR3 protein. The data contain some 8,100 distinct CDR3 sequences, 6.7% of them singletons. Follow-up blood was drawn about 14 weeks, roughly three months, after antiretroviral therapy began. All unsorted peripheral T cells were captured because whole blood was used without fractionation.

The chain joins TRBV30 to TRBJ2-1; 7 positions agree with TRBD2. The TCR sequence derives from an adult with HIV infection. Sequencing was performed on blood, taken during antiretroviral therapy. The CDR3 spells CAWSVGLAAFLSSYNEQFF. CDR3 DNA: TGTGCCTGGAGTGTAGGGCTAGCGGCATTCCTGAGCTCCTACAATGAGCAGTTCTTC.